This TCR beta chain was sequenced in a study of blood T cells in healthy people across ages. Trimming removed 0 bases from V and 5 bases from J; junction bases left unmatched: 8. This CDR3 comprises 16 residues. PCR was performed a second time for roughly 7 to 12 cycles using a sample-barcoded 5' primer and a J-beta primer mix. A single record per CDR3 protein comes from TCRdb applying MiXCR to the 5' RACE reads. The sample lists roughly 1,500,000 distinct CDR3 sequences, about 40% occurring once. This receptor was taken from a woman younger than 35 in good health. This chain connects TRBV12-3 or TRBV12-4 to TRBJ2-5; TRBD1 matches at 8 bases. Material: blood. CDR3 DNA: TGTGCCAGCAGTTTAGCTAGGGACAGGAGTGGGGAGACCCAGTACTTC. As protein: CASSLARDRSGETQYF.